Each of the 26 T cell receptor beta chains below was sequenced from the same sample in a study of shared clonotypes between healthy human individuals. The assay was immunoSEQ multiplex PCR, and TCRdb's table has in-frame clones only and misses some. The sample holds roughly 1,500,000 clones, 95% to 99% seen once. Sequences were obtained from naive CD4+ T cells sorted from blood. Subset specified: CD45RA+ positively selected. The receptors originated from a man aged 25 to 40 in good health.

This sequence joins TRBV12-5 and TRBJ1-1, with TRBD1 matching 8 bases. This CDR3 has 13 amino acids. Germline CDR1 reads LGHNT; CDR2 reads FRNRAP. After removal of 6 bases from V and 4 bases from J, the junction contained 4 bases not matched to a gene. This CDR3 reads CASGLQGGTEAFF. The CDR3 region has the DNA TGTGCTAGTGGCCTACAGGGGGGCACTGAAGCTTTCTTT. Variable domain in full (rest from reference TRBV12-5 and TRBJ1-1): DARVTQTPRHKVTEMGQEVTMRCQPILGHNTVFWYRQTMMQGLELLAYFRNRAPLDDSGMPKDRFSAEMPDATLATLKIQPSEPRDSAVYFCASGLQGGTEAFFGQGTRLTVV.

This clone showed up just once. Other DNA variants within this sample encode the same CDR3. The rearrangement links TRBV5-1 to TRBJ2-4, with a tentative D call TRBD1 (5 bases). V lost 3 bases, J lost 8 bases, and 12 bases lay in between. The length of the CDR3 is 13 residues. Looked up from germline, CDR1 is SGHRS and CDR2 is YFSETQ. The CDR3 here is CASSSDRGYIQYF. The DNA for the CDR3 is TGCGCCAGCAGCTCGGATAGGGGATACATTCAGTACTTC. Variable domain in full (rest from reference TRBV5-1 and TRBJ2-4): KAGVTQTPRYLIKTRGQQVTLSCSPISGHRSVSWYQQTPGQGLQFLFEYFSETQRNKGNFPGRFSGRQFSNSRSEMNVSTLELGDSALYLCASSSDRGYIQYFGAGTRLSVL.

DNA for the CDR3: TGCGCCAGCAGCTTTAGCGGAGGGGAGCGAAATGAGCAGTTCTTC. Translating it yields CASSFSGGERNEQFF. V usage is TRBV5-1 and J usage is TRBJ2-1; D might be TRBD2 (6 bases). This CDR3 contains 15 residues. The ends were cut back, 2 bases at V and 7 bases at J, with 16 bases in the middle. From germline, CDR1 is SGHRS and CDR2 YFSETQ. Combining the CDR3 with reference TRBV5-1 and TRBJ2-1 gives the whole variable domain KAGVTQTPRYLIKTRGQQVTLSCSPISGHRSVSWYQQTPGQGLQFLFEYFSETQRNKGNFPGRFSGRQFSNSRSEMNVSTLELGDSALYLCASSFSGGERNEQFFGPGTRLTVL.

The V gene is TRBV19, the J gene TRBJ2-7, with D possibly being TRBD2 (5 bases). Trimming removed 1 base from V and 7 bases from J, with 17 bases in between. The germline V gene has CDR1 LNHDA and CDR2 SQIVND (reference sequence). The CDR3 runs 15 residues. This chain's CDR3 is CASSIARGLHGEQYF. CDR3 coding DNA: TGTGCCAGTAGTATAGCTAGAGGGCTCCACGGAGAGCAGTACTTC.

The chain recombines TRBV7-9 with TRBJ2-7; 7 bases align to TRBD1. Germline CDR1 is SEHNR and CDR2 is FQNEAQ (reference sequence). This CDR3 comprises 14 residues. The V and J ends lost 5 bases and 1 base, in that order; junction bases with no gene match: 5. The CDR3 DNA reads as TGTGCCAGCAGCCGATCGGGACAGTCCTACGAGCAGTACTTC. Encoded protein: CASSRSGQSYEQYF.

The CDR3 nucleotides are TGTGCCAGCAGCTTTGGCCAGGGCCACTACGAGCAGTACTTC. Its translation: CASSFGQGHYEQYF. This chain uses TRBV11-3 with TRBJ2-7, with D possibly matching TRBD1 (5 bases). The length of the CDR3 is 14 residues. Germline loops: CDR1 SGHNT, CDR2 YENEEA. The V end was cut by 3 bases, the J end by 3 bases, with 12 bases between.

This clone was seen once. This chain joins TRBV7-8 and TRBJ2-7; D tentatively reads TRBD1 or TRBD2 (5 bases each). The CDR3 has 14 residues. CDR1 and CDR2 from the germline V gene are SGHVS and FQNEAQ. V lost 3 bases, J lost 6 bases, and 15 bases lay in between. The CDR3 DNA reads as TGTGCCAGCAGCTTCCGGGACGGGGAATTCGAGCAGTACTTC. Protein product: CASSFRDGEFEQYF.

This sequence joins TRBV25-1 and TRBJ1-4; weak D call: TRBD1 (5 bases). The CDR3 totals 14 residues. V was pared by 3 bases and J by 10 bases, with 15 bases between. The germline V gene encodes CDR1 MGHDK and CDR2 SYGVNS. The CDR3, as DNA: TGTGCCAGCAGTGAGCCAGGGCCCCTCGGAAAACTGTTTTTT. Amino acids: CASSEPGPLGKLFF. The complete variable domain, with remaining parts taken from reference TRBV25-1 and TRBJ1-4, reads EADIYQTPRYLVIGTGKKITLECSQTMGHDKMYWYQQDPGMELHLIHYSYGVNSTEKGDLSSESTVSRIRTEHFPLTLESARPSHTSQYLCASSEPGPLGKLFFGSGTQLSVL.

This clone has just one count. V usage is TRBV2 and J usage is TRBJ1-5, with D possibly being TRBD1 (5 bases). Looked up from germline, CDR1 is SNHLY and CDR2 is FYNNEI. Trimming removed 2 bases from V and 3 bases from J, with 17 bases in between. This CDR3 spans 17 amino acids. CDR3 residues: CASSELWGYRDNQPQHF. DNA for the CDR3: TGTGCCAGCAGTGAACTTTGGGGGTATAGGGACAATCAGCCCCAGCATTTT.

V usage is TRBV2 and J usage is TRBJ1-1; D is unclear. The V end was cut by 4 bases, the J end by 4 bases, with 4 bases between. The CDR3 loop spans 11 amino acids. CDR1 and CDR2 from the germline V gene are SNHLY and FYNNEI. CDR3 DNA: TGTGCCAGCAGTGGTGGCACTGAAGCTTTCTTT. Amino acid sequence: CASSGGTEAFF.

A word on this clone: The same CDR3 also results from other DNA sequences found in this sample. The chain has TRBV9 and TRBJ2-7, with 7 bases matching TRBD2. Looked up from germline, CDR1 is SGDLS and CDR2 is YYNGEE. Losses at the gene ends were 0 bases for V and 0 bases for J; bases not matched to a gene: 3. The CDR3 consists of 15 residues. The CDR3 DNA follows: TGTGCCAGCAGCGTAGAGGGAGGGAGCTCCTACGAGCAGTACTTC. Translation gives CASSVEGGSSYEQYF.

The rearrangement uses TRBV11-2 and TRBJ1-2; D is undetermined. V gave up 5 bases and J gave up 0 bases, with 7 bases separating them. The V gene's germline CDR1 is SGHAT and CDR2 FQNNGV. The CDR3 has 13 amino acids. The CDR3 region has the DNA TGTGCCAGCAGCCACACAGCTAACTATGGCTACACCTTC. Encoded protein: CASSHTANYGYTF.

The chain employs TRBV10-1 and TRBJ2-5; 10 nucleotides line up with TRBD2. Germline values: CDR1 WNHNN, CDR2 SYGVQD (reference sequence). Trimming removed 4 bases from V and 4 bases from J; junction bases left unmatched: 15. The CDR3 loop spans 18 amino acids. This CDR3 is CASSAYGASGGRLETQYF. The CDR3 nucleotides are TGCGCCAGCAGTGCTTATGGGGCTAGCGGGGGTAGGTTAGAGACCCAGTACTTC.

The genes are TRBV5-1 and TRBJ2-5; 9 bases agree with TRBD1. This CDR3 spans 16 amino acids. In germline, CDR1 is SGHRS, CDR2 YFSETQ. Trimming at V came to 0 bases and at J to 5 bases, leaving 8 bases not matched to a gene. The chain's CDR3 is CASSLAPQGATETQYF. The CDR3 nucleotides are TGCGCCAGCAGCTTGGCCCCACAGGGGGCTACTGAGACCCAGTACTTC. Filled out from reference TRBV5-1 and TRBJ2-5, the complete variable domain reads KAGVTQTPRYLIKTRGQQVTLSCSPISGHRSVSWYQQTPGQGLQFLFEYFSETQRNKGNFPGRFSGRQFSNSRSEMNVSTLELGDSALYLCASSLAPQGATETQYFGPGTRLLVL.

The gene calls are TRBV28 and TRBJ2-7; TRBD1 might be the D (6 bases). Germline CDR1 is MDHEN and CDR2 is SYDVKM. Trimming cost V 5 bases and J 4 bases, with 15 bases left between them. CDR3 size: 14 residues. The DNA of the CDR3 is TGTGCCAGCAGTCCAGGGGACGGTTCGTACGAGCAGTACTTC. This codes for CASSPGDGSYEQYF. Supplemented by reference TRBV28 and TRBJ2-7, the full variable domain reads DVKVTQSSRYLVKRTGEKVFLECVQDMDHENMFWYRQDPGLGLRLIYFSYDVKMKEKGDIPEGYSVSREKKERFSLILESASTNQTSMYLCASSPGDGSYEQYFGPGTRLTVT.

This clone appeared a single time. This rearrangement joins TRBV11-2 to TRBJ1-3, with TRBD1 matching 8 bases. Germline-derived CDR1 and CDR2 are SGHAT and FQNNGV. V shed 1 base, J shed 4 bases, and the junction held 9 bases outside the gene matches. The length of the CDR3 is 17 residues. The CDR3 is CASSLGPRGRVGNTIYF. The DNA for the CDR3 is TGTGCCAGCAGCTTAGGCCCCAGGGGGCGCGTCGGAAACACCATATATTTT.

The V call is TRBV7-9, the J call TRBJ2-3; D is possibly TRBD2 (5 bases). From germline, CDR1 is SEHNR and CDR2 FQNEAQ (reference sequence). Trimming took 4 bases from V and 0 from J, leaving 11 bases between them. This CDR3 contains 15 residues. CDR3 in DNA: TGTGCCAGCAGCTATCAGCGGATTAGCACAGATACGCAGTATTTT. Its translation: CASSYQRISTDTQYF.

CDR3 in amino acids: CASSVRSGSTDTQYF. The CDR3 DNA reads as TGTGCCAGCAGCGTTAGAAGCGGCAGCACAGATACGCAGTATTTT. The chain joins TRBV9 to TRBJ2-3, with D possibly being TRBD2 (5 bases). This CDR3 contains 15 residues. V dropped 2 bases and J dropped 0 bases, with 10 bases sitting between them. Germline CDR1 is SGDLS and CDR2 is YYNGEE.

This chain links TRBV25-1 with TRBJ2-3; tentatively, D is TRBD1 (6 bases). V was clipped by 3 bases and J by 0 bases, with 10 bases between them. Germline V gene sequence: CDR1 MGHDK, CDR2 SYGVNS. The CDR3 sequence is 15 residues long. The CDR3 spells CASSDRTGSTDTQYF. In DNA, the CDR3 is TGTGCCAGCAGTGATAGAACAGGGAGCACAGATACGCAGTATTTT.

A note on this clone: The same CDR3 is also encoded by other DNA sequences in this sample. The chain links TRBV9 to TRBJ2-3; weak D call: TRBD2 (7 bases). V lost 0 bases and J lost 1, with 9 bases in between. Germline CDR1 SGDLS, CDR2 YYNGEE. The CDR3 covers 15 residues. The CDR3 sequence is CASSVGGGGTDTQYF. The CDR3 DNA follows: TGTGCCAGCAGCGTAGGAGGGGGGGGCACAGATACGCAGTATTTT.

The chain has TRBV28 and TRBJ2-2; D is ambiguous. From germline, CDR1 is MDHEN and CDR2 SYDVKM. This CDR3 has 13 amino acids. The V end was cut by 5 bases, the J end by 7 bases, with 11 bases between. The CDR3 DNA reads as TGTGCCAGCAGTACGTTTGTGGGCGGGGAGCTGTTTTTT. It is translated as CASSTFVGGELFF.

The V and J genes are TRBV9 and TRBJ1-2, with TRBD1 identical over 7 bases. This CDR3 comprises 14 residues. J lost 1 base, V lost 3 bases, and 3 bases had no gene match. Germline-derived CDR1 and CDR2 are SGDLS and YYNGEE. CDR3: CASSADRVNYGYTF. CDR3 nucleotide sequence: TGTGCCAGCAGCGCAGACAGGGTTAACTATGGCTACACCTTC.

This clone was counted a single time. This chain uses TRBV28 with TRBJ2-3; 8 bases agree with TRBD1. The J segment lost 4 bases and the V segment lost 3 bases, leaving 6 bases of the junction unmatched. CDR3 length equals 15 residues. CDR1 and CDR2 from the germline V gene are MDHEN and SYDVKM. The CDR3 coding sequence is TGTGCCAGCAGTTTTCGGGACAGGATGGCAGATACGCAGTATTTT. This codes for CASSFRDRMADTQYF.

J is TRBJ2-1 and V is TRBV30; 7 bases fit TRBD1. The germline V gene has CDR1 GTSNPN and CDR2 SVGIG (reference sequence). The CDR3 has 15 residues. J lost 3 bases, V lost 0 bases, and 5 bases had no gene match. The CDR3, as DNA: TGTGCCTGGAGTGTTAACAGGGGTGTCTACAATGAGCAGTTCTTC. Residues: CAWSVNRGVYNEQFF.

The CDR3 region has the DNA TGTGCCAGCAGTTTGGTCGGGACACGCAACTACGAGCAGTACTTC. This translates into CASSLVGTRNYEQYF. The chain has TRBV28 and TRBJ2-7; TRBD1 might be the D (6 bases). The CDR3 contains 15 residues. In germline, CDR1 is MDHEN, CDR2 SYDVKM. V lost 3 bases to trimming and J lost 3 bases, with 15 bases between them.

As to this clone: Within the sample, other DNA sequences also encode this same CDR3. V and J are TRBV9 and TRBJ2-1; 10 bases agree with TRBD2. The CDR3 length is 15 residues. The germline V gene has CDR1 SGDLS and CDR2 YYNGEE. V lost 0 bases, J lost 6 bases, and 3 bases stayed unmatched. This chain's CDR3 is CASSVGAGGPNEQFF. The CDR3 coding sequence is TGTGCCAGCAGCGTAGGAGCGGGAGGGCCCAATGAGCAGTTCTTC.